The 9 T cell receptor beta chains below come from one sample, sequenced in a study of OX40 agonist ivuxolimab in advanced cancers. Profiling relied on immunoSEQ multiplex PCR, and the TCRdb table lists in-frame clones only, not all of them. Here the sample spans roughly 63,000 clones, approximately 86% being singletons. The input for sequencing was CD4+ or CD8+ T cells sorted from blood, taken in a trial of the OX40 agonist ivuxolimab. These receptors all come from an adult with an advanced solid tumor such as melanoma, head and neck, liver or kidney cancer.

This chain joins TRBV4-3 and TRBJ2-7; D is perhaps TRBD2 (6 bases). From germline, CDR1 is LGHNA and CDR2 YSLEER. CDR3 length: 14 amino acids. The ends were cut back, 3 bases at V and 2 bases at J, with 11 bases in the middle. The CDR3 coding sequence is TGCGCCAGCAGCCATTCTTCGGGGGCCTACGAGCAGTACTTC. Its translation: CASSHSSGAYEQYF.

The gene calls are TRBV7-9 and TRBJ1-3, with 9 bases identical to TRBD1. J was trimmed by 4 bases and V by 5 bases; bases with no gene match: 3. This CDR3 comprises 14 residues. Germline CDR1 SEHNR, CDR2 FQNEAQ (reference sequence). Here the CDR3 reads CASSAGTGGNTIYF. The CDR3 DNA follows: TGTGCCAGCAGCGCCGGGACAGGGGGAAACACCATATATTTT.

This sequence joins TRBV10-1 and TRBJ2-1; 10 bases line up with TRBD1. The CDR3 has 15 amino acids. Germline V gene data show CDR1 as WNHNN and CDR2 as SYGVQD (reference sequence). After removal of 8 bases from V and 6 bases from J, the junction contained 10 bases not matched to a gene. This CDR3 reads CASSDGTGVRNEQFF. Written as DNA, the CDR3 is TGCGCCAGCTCGGACGGGACAGGGGTCCGCAATGAGCAGTTCTTC.

V gene TRBV19 combines with J gene TRBJ2-5, with D possibly matching TRBD1 (5 bases). The V end was cut by 6 bases, the J end by 4 bases, with 6 bases between. There are 11 residues in the CDR3. Germline CDR1 is LNHDA and CDR2 is SQIVND (reference sequence). The CDR3 coding sequence is TGTGCCAGTAGAGGGGTAGAGACCCAGTACTTC. It encodes CASRGVETQYF.

The rearrangement links TRBV7-6 to TRBJ2-1; D possibly uses TRBD1 or TRBD2 (5 bases each). Germline CDR1 and CDR2: SGHVS and FNYEAQ. The CDR3 sequence is 16 residues long. V gave up 0 bases and J gave up 0 bases, with 9 bases separating them. The CDR3 here is CASSLAAGSSYNEQFF. CDR3 DNA: TGTGCCAGCAGCTTAGCTGCAGGGAGCTCCTACAATGAGCAGTTCTTC. The whole variable domain, remainder taken from reference TRBV7-6 and TRBJ2-1, is GAGVSQSPRYKVTKRGQDVALRCDPISGHVSLYWYRQALGQGPEFLTYFNYEAQQDKSGLPNDRFSAERPEGSISTLTIQRTEQRDSAMYRCASSLAAGSSYNEQFFGPGTRLTVL.

This chain's CDR3 is CSVEISLGGEQFF. CDR3 nucleotide sequence: TGCAGCGTTGAAATCTCCTTAGGTGGTGAGCAGTTCTTC. V usage is TRBV29-1 and J usage is TRBJ2-1; no clear D gene. Trimming left V 2 bases short and J 9 bases short, with 14 bases between. CDR3 length: 13 amino acids. Germline lookup yields CDR1 SQVTM and CDR2 ANQGSEA.

The chain joins TRBV11-2 to TRBJ1-2, with TRBD1 identical over 7 bases. The CDR3 contains 14 residues. V dropped 3 bases and J dropped 7; count of bases not matched to a gene: 8. In germline, CDR1 is SGHAT, CDR2 FQNNGV. The CDR3 sequence: CASSFGGGHSGYTF. DNA of the CDR3: TGTGCCAGCAGCTTTGGAGGGGGCCATTCTGGCTACACCTTC.

The V and J genes are TRBV10-2 and TRBJ1-5, with 9 nucleotides matching TRBD1. CDR3 length equals 17 residues. CDR1 WSHSY and CDR2 SAAADI come from the germline V gene. With 4 bases clipped from V and 2 bases from J, the junction kept 9 bases outside the gene matches. In DNA form, the CDR3 reads TGCGCCAGCAGTGTTATTCCGGGACAGGGAGGCAATCAGCCCCAGCATTTT. Residues: CASSVIPGQGGNQPQHF.

A note on this clone: One junction end disagrees with the germline gene, perhaps due to a read error. The V call is TRBV7-2, the J call TRBJ2-4, with no clear D. Germline V gene sequence: CDR1 SGHTA, CDR2 FQGNSA. The CDR3 has 11 residues. The CDR3 bases are TGTGCCAGCAGCTTATTTAGCCACATTGACTTC. Amino acids: CASSLFSHIDF. Full variable domain (rest looked up from reference TRBV7-2 and TRBJ2-4): GAGVSQSPSNKVTEKGKDVELRCDPISGHTALYWYRQSLGQGLEFLIYFQGNSAPDKSGLPSDRFSAERTGGSVSTLTIQRTQQEDSAVYLCASSLFSHIDFGAGTRLSVL.